This TCR beta chain was obtained from a study of a mutant IDH1 vaccine in newly diagnosed glioma. Turning to the study itself: Either 4-6 weeks after radiotherapy alone or alongside temozolomide, vaccination was begun.

CDR3 length: 17 amino acids. Germline V gives CDR1 SGDLS, CDR2 YYNGEE. J gave up 0 bases and V 2 bases, and 7 bases lay outside the gene matches. This table comes from immunoSEQ multiplex PCR, and its TCRdb copy is limited to in-frame clones, with some not included. This sample carries fewer than 90,000 clones, roughly 84% of them seen once, and the ten largest clones take about 12%. About this clone: Its antigen is still unknown.

Time point meaning: week 35, safety follow-up. It was 300 ug of mutant IDH1 20-mer peptide that made up each vaccine dose, given with topical imiquimod. The patients were given eight vaccinations, one each in weeks 1, 3, 5, 7, 11, 15, 19 and 23. Study results and limitations: Among top peripheral T cell clonotypes, changes seemed unrelated to pseudoprogression.

The sequenced sample was PBMCs, obtained from a glioma patient whose treatment included an IDH1 peptide vaccine. This receptor was obtained from a man aged 18 to 29 with glioma. The chain couples TRBV9 to TRBJ2-2; 7 nucleotides line up with TRBD1. CDR3 bases: TGTGCCAGCAGCGTTCCCGACAGGGATTCGAACACCGGGGAGCTGTTTTTT. The encoded protein is CASSVPDRDSNTGELFF.